This T cell receptor (beta chain) was recovered during a study of CD8+ T cells in alopecia areata. In this sample, this clone turned up a few times. V was shortened by 2 bases and J by 3 bases, with 12 bases between the two germline ends. This CDR3 spans 14 amino acids. Germline V lookup: CDR1 SGHDT, CDR2 YYEEEE. The treatment: oral pan-JAK inhibitor, 5-10 mg twice daily. The sequencing template was cDNA reverse transcribed from extracted RNA. Method: immunoSEQ multiplex PCR; TCRdb's copy keeps in-frame clones and lacks some. The sample holds approximately 210,000 clones, around 43% seen once. The sample consisted of CD4+ T cells sorted from blood, taken at approximately week 37, from a patient treated with tofacitinib. This clonotype was obtained from a human donor with alopecia areata. The chain recombines TRBV5-6 with TRBJ2-7, with a weak D call TRBD1 (5 bases). The CDR3 DNA is TGTGCCAGCAGCTTCGACAGCTTAGGCTACGAGCAGTACTTC. It codes for CASSFDSLGYEQYF.